This entry describes one TCR beta chain. Its specificity is unknown. Sequenced by immunoSEQ multiplex PCR; TCRdb stores in-frame clones only, minus some. The sample gives over 120,000 clones, around nine tenths of which show up once; 4% to 5.5% is in the top ten. The data are from a study of T cell responses to AZD1222 COVID-19 vaccine. Whole-study context: Pooled samples include second doses given at about 4 or 12 weeks.

The germline V and J ends were trimmed by 0 bases and 2 bases, with 7 bases remaining between them. CDR3 size: 14 residues. Germline V CDR1 and CDR2: SEHNR, FQNEAQ (reference sequence). General study results and limits: Nearly half of unique spike-specific TCRs reportedly avoided B.1.351 and B.1.1.7 mutated regions. Of the AZD1222 recipients, only 5 or 6 were seropositive at baseline. Vaccination with two AZD1222 doses was followed by a rise in Spike-specific TCR breadth and depth.

This TCR was sampled from an adult in good health. The sample was peripheral blood, taken on day 0 of AZD1222 vaccination. The gene calls are TRBV7-9 and TRBJ2-5; a weak D match, TRBD1 (5 bases). DNA for the CDR3: TGTGCCAGCAGCTTAGCAGGGGTGCAAGAGACCCAGTACTTC. It translates to CASSLAGVQETQYF.